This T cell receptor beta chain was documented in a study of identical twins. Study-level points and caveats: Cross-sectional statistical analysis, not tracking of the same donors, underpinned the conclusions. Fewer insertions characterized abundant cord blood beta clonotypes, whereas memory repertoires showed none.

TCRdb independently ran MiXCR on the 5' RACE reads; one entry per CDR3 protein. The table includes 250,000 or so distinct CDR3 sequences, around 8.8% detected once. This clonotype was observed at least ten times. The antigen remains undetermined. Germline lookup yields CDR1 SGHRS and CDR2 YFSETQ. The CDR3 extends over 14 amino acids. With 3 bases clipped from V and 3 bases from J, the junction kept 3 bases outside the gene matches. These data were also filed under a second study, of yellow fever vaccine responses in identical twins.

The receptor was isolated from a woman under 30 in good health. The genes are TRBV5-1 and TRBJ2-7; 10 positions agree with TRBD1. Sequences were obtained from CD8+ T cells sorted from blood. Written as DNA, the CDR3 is TGCGCCAGCAGCTGGGGACAGGGGAGCTACGAGCAGTACTTC. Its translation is CASSWGQGSYEQYF.